The present TCR beta chain was sequenced within a study of response to subunit inactivated influenza vaccine. The study, taken as a whole, reports: Authors suggested each seasonal flu vaccination may recruit only limited numbers of new T cells.

This clonotype turned up a few times. Its antigen is currently unknown. The germline CDR1 and CDR2 sequences are SGHTA and FQGTGA. Trimming took off 1 base at V and 10 bases at J, with 14 bases between the two ends. CDR3 size: 14 residues. TCRdb re-called the RT-PCR reads through MiXCR, storing one row per CDR3 protein. This table has over 450,000 distinct CDR3 sequences, 10% to 15% appearing once. This clonotype was obtained from a man aged 45-65 years who received an inactivated influenza vaccine. The chain couples TRBV7-3 to TRBJ2-1; possibly TRBD2 for D (5 bases). This sample comprised PBMCs from blood, obtained about 40 days after vaccination. CDR3 in amino acids: CASSLKGVEAEQFF. CDR3 coding DNA: TGTGCCAGCAGCTTAAAGGGAGTGGAGGCGGAGCAGTTCTTC. The whole variable domain, filled in from reference TRBV7-3 and TRBJ2-1, reads GAGVSQTPSNKVTEKGKYVELRCDPISGHTALYWYRQSLGQGPEFLIYFQGTGAADDSGLPNDRFFAVRPEGSVSTLKIQRTERGDSAVYLCASSLKGVEAEQFFGPGTRLTVL.